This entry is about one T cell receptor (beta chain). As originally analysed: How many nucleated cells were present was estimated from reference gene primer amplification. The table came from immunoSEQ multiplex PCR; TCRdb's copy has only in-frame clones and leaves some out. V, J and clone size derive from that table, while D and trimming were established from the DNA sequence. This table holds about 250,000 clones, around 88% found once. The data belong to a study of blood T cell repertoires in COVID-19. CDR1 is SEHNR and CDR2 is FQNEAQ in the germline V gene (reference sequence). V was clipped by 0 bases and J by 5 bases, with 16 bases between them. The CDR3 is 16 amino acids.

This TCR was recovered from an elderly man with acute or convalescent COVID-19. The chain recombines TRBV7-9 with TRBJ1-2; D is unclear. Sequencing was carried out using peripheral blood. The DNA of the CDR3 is TGTGCCAGCAGCTTAGCGGAGATTACGGGAATGTATGGCTACACCTTC. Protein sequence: CASSLAEITGMYGYTF.